This entry features one T cell receptor beta chain sequence. The CDR3 consists of 13 residues. The V and J ends lost 7 bases and 0 bases respectively, with 7 bases between them. Germline assignment: CDR1 MNHEY and CDR2 SMNVEV (reference sequence). TCRdb reprocessed the 5' RACE reads with MiXCR, giving one entry per CDR3 protein. Among over 200,000 distinct CDR3 sequences listed, 5% to 7% were seen once. This entry belongs to a study of identical twins. Separately, the same data were catalogued under a study of T cells expressing NK-cell markers. From that second work: The TCR beta repertoires were obtained from sorted CD3+CD56+NKG2C+, CD3+CD56+NKG2C- and CD3+CD56-NKG2C+ T cells. The HCMV specificity of the expanded NKG2C+ T cell clones stayed unresolved.

The V gene is TRBV27, the J gene TRBJ2-1; D assignment may be TRBD1 or TRBD2 (5 bases each). Sequenced: CD8+ T cells sorted from blood. This TCR derives from a young woman in good health. CDR3: CASKGSSYNEQFF. The CDR3 DNA is TGTGCCAGCAAGGGGAGCTCCTACAATGAGCAGTTCTTC.